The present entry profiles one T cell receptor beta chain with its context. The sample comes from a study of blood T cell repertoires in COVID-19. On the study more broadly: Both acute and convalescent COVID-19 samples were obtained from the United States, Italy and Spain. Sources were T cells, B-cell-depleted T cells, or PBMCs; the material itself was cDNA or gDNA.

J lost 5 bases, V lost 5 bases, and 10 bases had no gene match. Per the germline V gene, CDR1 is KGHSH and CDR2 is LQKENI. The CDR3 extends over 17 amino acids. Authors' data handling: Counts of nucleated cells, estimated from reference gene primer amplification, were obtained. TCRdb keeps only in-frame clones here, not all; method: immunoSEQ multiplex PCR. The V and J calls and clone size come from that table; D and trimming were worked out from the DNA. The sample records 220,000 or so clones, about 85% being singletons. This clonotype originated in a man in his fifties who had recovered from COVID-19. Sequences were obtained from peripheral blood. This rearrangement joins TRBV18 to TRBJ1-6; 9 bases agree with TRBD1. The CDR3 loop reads CASSSQPWTGDNSPLHF. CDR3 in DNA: TGTGCCAGCTCATCCCAACCCTGGACAGGGGATAATTCACCCCTCCACTTT.